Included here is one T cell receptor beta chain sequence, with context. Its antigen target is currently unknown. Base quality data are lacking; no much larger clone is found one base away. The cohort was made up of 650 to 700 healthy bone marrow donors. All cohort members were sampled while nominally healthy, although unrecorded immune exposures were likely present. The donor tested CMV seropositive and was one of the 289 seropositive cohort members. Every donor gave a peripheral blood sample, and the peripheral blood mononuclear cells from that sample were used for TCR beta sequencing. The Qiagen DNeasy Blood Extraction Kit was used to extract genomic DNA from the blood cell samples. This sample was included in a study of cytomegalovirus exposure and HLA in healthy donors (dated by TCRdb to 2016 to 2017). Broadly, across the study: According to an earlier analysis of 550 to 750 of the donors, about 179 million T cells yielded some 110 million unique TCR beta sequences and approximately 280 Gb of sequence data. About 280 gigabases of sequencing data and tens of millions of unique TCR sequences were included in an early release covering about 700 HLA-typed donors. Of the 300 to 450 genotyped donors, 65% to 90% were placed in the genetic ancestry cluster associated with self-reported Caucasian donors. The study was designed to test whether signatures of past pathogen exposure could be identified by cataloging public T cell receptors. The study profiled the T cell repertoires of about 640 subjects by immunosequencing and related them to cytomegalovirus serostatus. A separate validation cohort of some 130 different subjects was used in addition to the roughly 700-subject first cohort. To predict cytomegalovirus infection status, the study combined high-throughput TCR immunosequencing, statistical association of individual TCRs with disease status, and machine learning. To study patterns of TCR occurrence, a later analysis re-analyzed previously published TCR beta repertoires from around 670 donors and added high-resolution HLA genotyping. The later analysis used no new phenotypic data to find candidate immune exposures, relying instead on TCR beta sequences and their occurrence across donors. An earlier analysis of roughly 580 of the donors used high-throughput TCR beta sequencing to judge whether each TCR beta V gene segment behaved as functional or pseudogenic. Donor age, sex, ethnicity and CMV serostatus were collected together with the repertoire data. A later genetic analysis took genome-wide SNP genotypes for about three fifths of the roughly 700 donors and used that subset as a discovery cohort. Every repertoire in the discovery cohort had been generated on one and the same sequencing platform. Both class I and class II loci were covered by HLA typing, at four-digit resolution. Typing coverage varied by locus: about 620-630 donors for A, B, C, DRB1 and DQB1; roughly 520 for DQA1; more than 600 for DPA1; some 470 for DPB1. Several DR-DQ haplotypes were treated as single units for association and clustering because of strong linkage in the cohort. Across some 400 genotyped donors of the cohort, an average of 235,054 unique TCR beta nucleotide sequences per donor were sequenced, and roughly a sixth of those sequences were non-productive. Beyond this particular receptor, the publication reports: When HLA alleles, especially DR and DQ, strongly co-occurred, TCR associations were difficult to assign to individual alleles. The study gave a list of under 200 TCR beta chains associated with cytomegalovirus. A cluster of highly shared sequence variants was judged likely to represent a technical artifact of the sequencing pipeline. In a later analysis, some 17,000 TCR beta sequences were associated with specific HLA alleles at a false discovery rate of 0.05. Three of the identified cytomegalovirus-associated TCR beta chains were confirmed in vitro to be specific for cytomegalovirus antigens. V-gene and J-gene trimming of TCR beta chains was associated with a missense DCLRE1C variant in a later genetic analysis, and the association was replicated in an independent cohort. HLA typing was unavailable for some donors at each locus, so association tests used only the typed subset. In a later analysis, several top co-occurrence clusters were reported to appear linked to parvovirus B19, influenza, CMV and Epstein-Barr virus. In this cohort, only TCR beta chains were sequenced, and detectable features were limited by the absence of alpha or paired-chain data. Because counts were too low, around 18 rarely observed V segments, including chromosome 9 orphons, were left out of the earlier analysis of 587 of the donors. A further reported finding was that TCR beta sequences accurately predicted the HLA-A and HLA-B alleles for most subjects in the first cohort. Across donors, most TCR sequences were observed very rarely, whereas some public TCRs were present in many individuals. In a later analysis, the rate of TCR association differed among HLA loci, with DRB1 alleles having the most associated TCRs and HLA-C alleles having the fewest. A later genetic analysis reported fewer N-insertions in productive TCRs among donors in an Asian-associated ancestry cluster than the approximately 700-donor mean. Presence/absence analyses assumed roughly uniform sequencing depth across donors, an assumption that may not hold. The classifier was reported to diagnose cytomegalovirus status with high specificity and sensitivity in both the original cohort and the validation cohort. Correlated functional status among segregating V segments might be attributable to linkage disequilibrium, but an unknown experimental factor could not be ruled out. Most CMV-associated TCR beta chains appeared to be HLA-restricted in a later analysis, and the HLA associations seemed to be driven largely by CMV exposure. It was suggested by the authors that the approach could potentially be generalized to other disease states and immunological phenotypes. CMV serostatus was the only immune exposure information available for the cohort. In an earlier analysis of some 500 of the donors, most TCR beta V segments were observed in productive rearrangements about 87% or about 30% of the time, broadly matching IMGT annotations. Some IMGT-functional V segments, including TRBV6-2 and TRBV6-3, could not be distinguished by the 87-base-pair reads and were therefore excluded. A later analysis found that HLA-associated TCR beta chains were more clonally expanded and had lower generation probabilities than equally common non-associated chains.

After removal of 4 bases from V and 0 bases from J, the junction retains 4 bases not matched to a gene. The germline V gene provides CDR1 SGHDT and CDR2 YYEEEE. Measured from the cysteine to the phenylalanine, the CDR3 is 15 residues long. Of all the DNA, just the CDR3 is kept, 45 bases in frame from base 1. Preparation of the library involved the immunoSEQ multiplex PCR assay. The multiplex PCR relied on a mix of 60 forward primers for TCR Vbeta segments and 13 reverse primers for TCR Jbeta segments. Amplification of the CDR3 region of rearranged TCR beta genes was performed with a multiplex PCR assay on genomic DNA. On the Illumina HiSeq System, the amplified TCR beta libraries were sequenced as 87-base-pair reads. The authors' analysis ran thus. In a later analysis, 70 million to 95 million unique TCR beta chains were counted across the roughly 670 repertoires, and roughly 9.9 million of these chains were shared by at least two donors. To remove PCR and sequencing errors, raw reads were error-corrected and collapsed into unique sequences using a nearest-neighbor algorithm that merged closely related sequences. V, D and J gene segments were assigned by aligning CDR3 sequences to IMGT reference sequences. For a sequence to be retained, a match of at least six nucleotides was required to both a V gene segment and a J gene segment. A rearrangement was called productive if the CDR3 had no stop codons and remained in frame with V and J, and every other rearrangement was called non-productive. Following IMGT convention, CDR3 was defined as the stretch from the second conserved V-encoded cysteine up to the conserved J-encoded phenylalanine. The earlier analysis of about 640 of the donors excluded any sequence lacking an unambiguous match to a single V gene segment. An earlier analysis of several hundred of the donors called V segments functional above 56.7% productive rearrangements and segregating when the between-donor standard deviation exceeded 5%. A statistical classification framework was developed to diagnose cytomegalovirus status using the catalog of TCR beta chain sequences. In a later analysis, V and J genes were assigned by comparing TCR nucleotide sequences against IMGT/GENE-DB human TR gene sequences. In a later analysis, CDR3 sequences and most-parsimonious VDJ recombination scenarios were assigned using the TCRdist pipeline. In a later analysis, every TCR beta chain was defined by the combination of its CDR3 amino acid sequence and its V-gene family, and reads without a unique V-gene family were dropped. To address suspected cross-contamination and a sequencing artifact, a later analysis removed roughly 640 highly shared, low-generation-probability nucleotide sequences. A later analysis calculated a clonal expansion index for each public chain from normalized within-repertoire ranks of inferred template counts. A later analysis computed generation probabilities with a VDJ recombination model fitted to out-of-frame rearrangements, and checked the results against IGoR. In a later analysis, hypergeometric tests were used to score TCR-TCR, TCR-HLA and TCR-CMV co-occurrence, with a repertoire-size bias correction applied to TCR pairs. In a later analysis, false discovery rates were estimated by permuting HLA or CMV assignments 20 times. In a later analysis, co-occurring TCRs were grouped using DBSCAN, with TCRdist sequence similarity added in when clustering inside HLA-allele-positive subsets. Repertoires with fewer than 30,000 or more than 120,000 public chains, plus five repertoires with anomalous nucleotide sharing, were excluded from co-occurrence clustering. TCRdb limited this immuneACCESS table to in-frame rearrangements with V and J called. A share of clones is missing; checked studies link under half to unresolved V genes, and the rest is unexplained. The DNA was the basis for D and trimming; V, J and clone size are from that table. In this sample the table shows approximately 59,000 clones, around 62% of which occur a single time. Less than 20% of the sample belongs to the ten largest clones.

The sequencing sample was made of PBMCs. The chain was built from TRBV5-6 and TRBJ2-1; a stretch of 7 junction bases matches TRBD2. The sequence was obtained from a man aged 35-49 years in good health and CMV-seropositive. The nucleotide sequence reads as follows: TGTGCCAGCAGCCGACTAGCCCTCTCCTACAATGAGCAGTTCTTC. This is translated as CASSRLALSYNEQFF.